This T cell receptor beta chain was retrieved from a study of siplizumab effects on memory and regulatory T cells. Sequencing of each sample assayed approximately 110,000 TCR templates. Profiling relied on immunoSEQ multiplex PCR, and the TCRdb table lists in-frame clones only, not all of them. The sample has 100,000 to 120,000 clones, roughly 92% seen once; the top ten hold 1% to 1.5%. Study-level points and caveats: Among mappable alloreactive CD4+ clones, the Treg-derived fraction averaged around 70% with siplizumab versus 25% to 30% in controls. Only a minor fraction of alloreactive clones mapped to unstimulated subsets. A major contribution to the alloresponse seemed to be made by naive T cells, which seemed more diverse than memory cells.

In germline, CDR1 is MNHEY, CDR2 SMNVEV (reference sequence). CDR3 length: 15 residues. V shed 4 bases and J shed 1 base, with 13 bases lying between them. Notes on this clone: The antigen remains undetermined.

V is TRBV27 and J is TRBJ1-1; D remains ambiguous. The TCR was taken from a human donor in good health. The sequencing input was CD4+ T cells sorted from blood. Here the CDR3 DNA reads TGTGCCAGCAGTTCAAACGGAAGAACGAACACTGAAGCTTTCTTT. Amino acids: CASSSNGRTNTEAFF.